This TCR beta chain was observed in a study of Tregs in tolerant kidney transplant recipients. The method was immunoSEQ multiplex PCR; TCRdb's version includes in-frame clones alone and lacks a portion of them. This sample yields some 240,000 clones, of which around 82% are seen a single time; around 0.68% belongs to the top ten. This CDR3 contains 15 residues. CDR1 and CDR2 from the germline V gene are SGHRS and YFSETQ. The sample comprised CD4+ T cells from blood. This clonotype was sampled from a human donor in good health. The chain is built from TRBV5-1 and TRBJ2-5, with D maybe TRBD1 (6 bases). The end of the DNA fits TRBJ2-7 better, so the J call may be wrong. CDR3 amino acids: CASRGLGANSYEQYF. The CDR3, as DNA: TGCGCCAGCAGGGGGTTGGGGGCGAACTCCTACGAGCAGTACTTC.